Listed here are 9 T cell receptor beta chains from one sample, sequenced in a study of T-cell memory formation after mild COVID-19. TCRdb independently ran MiXCR on the 5' RACE reads; one entry per CDR3 protein. The sample carries approximately 250,000 distinct CDR3 sequences, 16% recorded once. The sequencing sample was made of PBMCs or a T cell subset sorted from them (not recorded which). These receptors all come from a man in his late teens or twenties who had mild COVID-19 (a few samples of this study predate the infection). Cell type and time point are not known.

This clonotype was recorded at least ten times. The CDR3 protein is CASSLVMGEQFF. CDR3 bases: TGCGCCAGCAGCTTGGTGATGGGTGAGCAGTTCTTC. The chain links TRBV5-1 to TRBJ2-1; D gene unclear. Germline-derived CDR1 and CDR2 are SGHRS and YFSETQ. CDR3 size: 12 residues. Trimming took 0 bases from V and 9 from J, leaving 7 bases between them.

This clonotype has ten or more counts. The chain combines TRBV11-2 with TRBJ2-1; 7 nucleotides line up with TRBD2. Germline V lookup: CDR1 SGHAT, CDR2 FQNNGV. V shed 1 base, J shed 1 base, and the junction held 1 base outside the gene matches. This CDR3 has 15 residues. The CDR3 DNA reads as TGTGCCAGCAGCTTAGGGCGGGGGTCCTACAATGAGCAGTTCTTC. This sequence encodes CASSLGRGSYNEQFF.

J is TRBJ1-5 and V is TRBV4-1; D is uncertain. V lost 1 base and J 3 bases, leaving 13 bases between the germline ends. This CDR3 region has 16 residues. Germline assignment: CDR1 MGHRA and CDR2 YSYEKL. The CDR3 spells CASSQVISPFNQPQHF. DNA of the CDR3: TGCGCCAGCAGCCAAGTTATCTCCCCCTTCAATCAGCCCCAGCATTTT.

The V gene is TRBV4-1, the J gene TRBJ2-3; D unresolved. Trimming left V 0 bases short and J 2 bases short, with 12 bases between. Germline CDR1 is MGHRA and CDR2 is YSYEKL. The CDR3 loop spans 16 amino acids. The CDR3 reads CASSQDPPRPTDTQYF. The CDR3 DNA reads as TGCGCCAGCAGCCAAGACCCCCCACGTCCCACAGATACGCAGTATTTT.

This clonotype occurred a few times. The chain carries TRBV6-6 and TRBJ1-1; D uncertain. V lost 0 bases, J lost 3 bases, and 8 bases lay in between. Germline loops: CDR1 MNHNY, CDR2 SVGAGI (reference sequence). CDR3 length: 14 amino acids. CDR3 nucleotide sequence: TGTGCCAGCAGTTACTCTGGTCGAGACACTGAAGCTTTCTTT. Translation gives CASSYSGRDTEAFF.

The sample holds a few counts of this clonotype. V is TRBV12-3 or TRBV12-4 and J is TRBJ2-6, with D hard to call. The V end lost 3 bases, the J end lost 0 bases, and 9 bases lay between the germline ends. This CDR3 region has 16 residues. The CDR3 sequence: CASSFRARSGANVLTF. The DNA for the CDR3 is TGTGCCAGCAGTTTTCGGGCGCGCTCTGGGGCCAACGTCCTGACTTTC.

The chain combines TRBV7-2 with TRBJ2-7, with no clear D. Trimming cost V 6 bases and J 0 bases, with 21 bases left between them. This CDR3 comprises 17 residues. The germline V gene encodes CDR1 SGHTA and CDR2 FQGNSA. The CDR3 DNA reads TGTGCCAGCAGTACTAACCGTGGCGGTATCAGCTCCTACGAGCAGTACTTC. The encoded protein is CASSTNRGGISSYEQYF.

The chain is built from TRBV6-5 and TRBJ2-7; 7 bases line up with TRBD1. V lost 6 bases, J lost 5 bases, and 7 bases stayed unmatched. The germline V gene encodes CDR1 MNHEY and CDR2 SVGAGI. The CDR3 is made up of 13 amino acids. The CDR3 DNA is TGTGCCAGCAGACCGACAGGGCGCAACGAGCAGTACTTC. Translation: CASRPTGRNEQYF.

The chain recombines TRBV5-1 with TRBJ2-1; maybe TRBD2 (6 bases). V was clipped by 0 bases and J by 0 bases, with 10 bases between them. CDR1 and CDR2 (germline): SGHRS, YFSETQ. The CDR3 extends over 16 amino acids. Here the CDR3 reads CASSLAPGSSYNEQFF. CDR3 DNA: TGCGCCAGCAGCTTGGCCCCCGGGAGCTCCTACAATGAGCAGTTCTTC.